Each of the 8 T cell receptor beta chains below was sequenced from the same sample in a study of cytomegalovirus exposure and HLA in healthy donors (dated by TCRdb to the late 2010s). Library preparation was by the immunoSEQ multiplex PCR assay. The multiplex PCR relied on a mix of 60 forward primers for TCR Vbeta segments and 13 reverse primers for TCR Jbeta segments. TCRdb limited this immuneACCESS table to in-frame rearrangements with V and J called. A share of clones is missing; checked studies link under half to unresolved V genes, and the rest is unexplained. For this sample the table gives over 130,000 clones, of which 70% to 75% were detected only once. The ten largest make up 1.6% of the sample. The sample consisted of PBMCs. The receptors stem from a woman between 25 and 40 years old in good health and CMV-seronegative.

This chain connects TRBV5-6 to TRBJ2-3; a possible D gene is TRBD1 (5 bases). Trimming pared 5 bases from V and 4 bases from J, leaving 14 bases between. This CDR3 region has 14 residues. From germline, CDR1 is SGHDT and CDR2 YYEEEE. The DNA for the CDR3 is TGTGCCAGCAGGCCAGGGCCTTGGGCAGATACGCAGTATTTT. This codes for CASRPGPWADTQYF.

V is TRBV5-1 and J is TRBJ2-1; maybe TRBD2 (6 bases). The V gene lost 2 bases and the J gene lost 5 bases, with 17 bases spanning the gap. This CDR3 region has 16 residues. CDR1 is SGHRS and CDR2 is YFSETQ in the germline V gene. The CDR3 loop reads CASSFWSAGTDNEQFF. The DNA of the CDR3 is TGCGCCAGCAGCTTTTGGTCGGCGGGGACTGACAATGAGCAGTTCTTC.

This clone was seen more than once but under ten times. The chain employs TRBV28 and TRBJ2-5, with 11 bases that match TRBD2. Germline-derived CDR1 and CDR2 are MDHEN and SYDVKM. After removal of 8 bases from V and 4 bases from J, the junction contained 18 bases not matched to a gene. The length of the CDR3 is 18 residues. CDR3 residues: CASGVSLAGDRVGETQYF. CDR3 nucleotide sequence: TGTGCCAGCGGAGTTTCACTAGCGGGAGACCGGGTGGGAGAGACCCAGTACTTC.

The CDR3 coding sequence is TGTGCCAGCTCACCGTCGACAGGGGCGGACGAGCAGTACTTC. Amino acid sequence: CASSPSTGADEQYF. This chain connects TRBV18 to TRBJ2-5; 8 bases match TRBD1. Gene TRBJ2-7 matches the end of the DNA better, so the J call may be wrong. CDR3 length: 14 amino acids. Germline-derived CDR1 and CDR2 are KGHSH and LQKENI.

The rearrangement uses TRBV9 and TRBJ2-5, with D perhaps matching TRBD2 (6 bases). From germline, CDR1 is SGDLS and CDR2 YYNGEE. CDR3 length: 14 amino acids. With 5 bases removed from V and 2 bases from J, the gap between germline ends came to 13 bases. The CDR3 loop is CASSPASGQETQYF. CDR3 DNA sequence: TGTGCCAGCAGTCCGGCGAGCGGGCAAGAGACCCAGTACTTC. Drawing the rest from reference TRBV9 and TRBJ2-5, the complete variable domain is DSGVTQTPKHLITATGQRVTLRCSPRSGDLSVYWYQQSLDQGLQFLIQYYNGEERAKGNILERFSAQQFPDLHSELNLSSLELGDSALYFCASSPASGQETQYFGPGTRLLVL.

The chain uses TRBV5-4 and TRBJ2-7; 7 bases match TRBD1. Per germline, CDR1 SGHNT and CDR2 YYREEE (reference sequence). The CDR3 consists of 14 residues. With V trimmed by 3 bases and J by 1 base, 4 bases remained unmatched. In nucleotides, the CDR3 is TGTGCCAGCAGCTCCATGGACAGGTCCTACGAGCAGTACTTC. Its protein is CASSSMDRSYEQYF.

CDR3 nucleotides: TGTGCCAGCAGTACACCGGGTCTGAACACTGAAGCTTTCTTT. It translates to CASSTPGLNTEAFF. The rearrangement uses TRBV27 and TRBJ1-1; D remains ambiguous. This CDR3 is built from 14 residues. Germline assignment: CDR1 MNHEY and CDR2 SMNVEV (reference sequence). The V and J ends lost 5 bases and 0 bases respectively, with 10 bases between them.

The V and J genes are TRBV9 and TRBJ2-3, with 9 nucleotides matching TRBD2. The germline V gene has CDR1 SGDLS and CDR2 YYNGEE. Trimming at V came to 0 bases and at J to 6 bases, leaving 8 bases not matched to a gene. This CDR3 spans 16 amino acids. The CDR3 DNA reads TGTGCCAGCAGCGTAGCTATGCGGGGGGGCCTTGATACGCAGTATTTT. It is translated as CASSVAMRGGLDTQYF.